The T cell receptor (beta chain) under discussion was sequenced for a study of blood T cell repertoires in COVID-19. Germline-derived CDR1 and CDR2 are SGHRS and YFSETQ. This CDR3 is built from 14 residues. V was cut by 0 bases and J by 1 base, with 7 bases left in between. To note about this clone: Within the sample, other DNA sequences also encode this same CDR3.

In the authors' workflow: How many nucleated cells were present was estimated from reference gene primer amplification. Assay: immunoSEQ multiplex PCR; the TCRdb copy retains only in-frame clones and omits some. The DNA gave D and trimming, while V, J and clone size come from that table. The repertoire consists of 300,000 to 350,000 clones, with 75% to 90% occurring once and the leading ten covering about 2.5%. The sample taken for sequencing was peripheral blood. The TCR comes from a young man with active or convalescent COVID-19. The chain couples TRBV5-1 to TRBJ1-1; the D is unclear. The CDR3 protein is CASSLGQTNTEAFF. The CDR3, as DNA: TGCGCCAGCAGCTTGGGGCAAACGAACACTGAAGCTTTCTTT.